The entry below gives a single TCR beta chain sequence along with its context. Its target is unknown. This entry belongs to a study of regulatory T cells in long-lasting Graves disease. Overall study context: Positivity for TSH receptor antibodies plus over 5 years of antithyroid drugs meant persistent Graves' disease. General observations from the study: Persistent disease samples used TRBV28, TRBJ1-2 and TRBJ2-5 preferentially.

To make TCR beta libraries, researchers used iRepertoire HTBI primers and Arm-PCR of CDR3 regions. One entry per CDR3 protein, called by TCRdb with MiXCR from the multiplex PCR reads. The sample contains 250,000 to 300,000 distinct CDR3 sequences, roughly a fifth of which appear only once. The germline gives CDR1 LGHNA, CDR2 YSLEER. V lost 1 base, J lost 7 bases, and 10 bases lay in between. This CDR3 is built from 14 residues. Regarding time point: persistent/refractory GD, antithyroid drugs over 5 years with positive TRAb. After RNA was extracted from PBMCs, the TCR library was made from it. Patients all came to the study from an endocrinology department in Xi'an, China.

The rearrangement links TRBV4-3 to TRBJ2-2; TRBD1 is a possible D gene (5 bases). This TCR derives from a female donor with Graves disease. This sample comprised peripheral blood mononuclear cells (PBMCs), obtained when the disease was refractory, from a patient treated with antithyroid drugs. The CDR3: CASSQVREGGELFF. CDR3 DNA: TGCGCCAGCAGCCAAGTCAGGGAAGGCGGGGAGCTGTTTTTT.